Only a few counts were recorded for the clone carrying this TCR beta chain. Its specificity is unknown. Library preparation (for TCRbeta) was performed with unique molecular identifiers. From the PCR reads, TCRdb called clonotypes with MiXCR, one entry per CDR3 protein. The sample contains under 850,000 distinct CDR3 sequences, around 13% of which appear only once. This sample stems from a study of T-cell reconstitution after alpha-beta-depleted transplantation in children. The CDR3 is 14 residues long. V lost 3 bases to trimming and J lost 9 bases, with 18 bases between them. Germline assignment: CDR1 GTSNPN and CDR2 SVGIG (reference sequence). Notes on the study in general: About two months after transplant, alpha-beta T cells reportedly came from several hundred expanded graft clones. High day-60 TCRbeta diversity in some patients came from surviving recipient T cells and thymic progenitors.

The clonotype originates from a girl aged 2 to 10 with congenital amegakaryocytic thrombocytopenia, due to receive a stem cell transplant. This sequence joins TRBV30 and TRBJ2-4; D possibly corresponds to TRBD1 (6 bases). The specimen was PBMCs, collected before TCRalphabeta/CD19-depleted stem cell transplant. CDR3 in DNA: TGTGCCTGGAGGCCAGGGGAAGGATGGGCCATTCAGTACTTC. Translated: CAWRPGEGWAIQYF.